The 26 T cell receptor beta chains below were found in one sample sequenced in a study of T-cell memory formation after mild COVID-19. TCRdb re-derived calls from the 5' RACE reads in MiXCR, one entry per CDR3 protein. The sample records 550,000 to 650,000 distinct CDR3 sequences, 17% being singletons. The specimen was PBMCs or a T cell subset sorted from them (not recorded which). These receptors all come from an adult woman who had mild COVID-19 (a few samples of this study predate the infection). Cell type and time point are not known.

This chain links TRBV29-1 with TRBJ2-1; perhaps TRBD2 as D (6 bases). CDR3 length equals 11 residues. From germline, CDR1 is SQVTM and CDR2 ANQGSEA. V lost 6 bases and J lost 7, with 10 bases in between. Here the CDR3 DNA reads TGCAGCGTGGGACTGGGGAATGAGCAGTTCTTC. Its translation: CSVGLGNEQFF.

At least ten counts were recorded for this clonotype. This sequence joins TRBV12-3 or TRBV12-4 and TRBJ2-7, with D possibly matching TRBD2 (7 bases). There are 16 residues in the CDR3. V was cut by 4 bases and J by 5 bases, with 21 bases left in between. This CDR3 is CASSSTRGPESHEQYF. The CDR3 DNA is TGTGCCAGCAGTTCGACGCGGGGGCCTGAGAGCCACGAGCAGTACTTC.

The V and J genes are TRBV9 and TRBJ2-5, with D hard to call. CDR1 SGDLS and CDR2 YYNGEE come from the germline V gene. The V gene lost 2 bases and the J gene lost 3 bases, with 8 bases spanning the gap. The CDR3 extends over 13 amino acids. The DNA for the CDR3 is TGTGCCAGCAGCGTCAGGACGGAAGAGACCCAGTACTTC. Amino acid sequence: CASSVRTEETQYF.

V usage is TRBV6-5 and J usage is TRBJ1-6; the D is unclear. Germline V gene sequence: CDR1 MNHEY, CDR2 SVGAGI. The length of the CDR3 is 17 residues. With 5 bases removed from V and 0 bases from J, the gap between germline ends came to 14 bases. The CDR3 region is CASSQGLKISYNSPLHF. The DNA for the CDR3 is TGTGCCAGCAGTCAAGGACTGAAGATCTCCTATAATTCACCCCTCCACTTT.

This clonotype was counted between two and nine times. The V and J genes are TRBV5-1 and TRBJ1-5; D remains unclear. Germline values: CDR1 SGHRS, CDR2 YFSETQ. V shed 4 bases and J shed 2 bases, with 13 bases lying between them. The CDR3 runs 15 residues. DNA of the CDR3: TGCGCCAGCAGCCCGGACGGTGCCGGCAATCAGCCCCAGCATTTT. Translation gives CASSPDGAGNQPQHF.

The sample holds a few counts of this clonotype. The chain couples TRBV12-3 or TRBV12-4 to TRBJ2-3; D could derive from TRBD1 or TRBD2 (5 bases each). The ends were cut back, 4 bases at V and 4 bases at J, with 15 bases in the middle. CDR3 size: 15 residues. CDR3 protein: CASSSPLVRADTQYF. The CDR3 nucleotides read TGTGCCAGCAGTTCTCCACTAGTCAGGGCAGATACGCAGTATTTT.

The chain employs TRBV6-4 and TRBJ2-2; TRBD1 might be the D (5 bases). V lost 8 bases and J 3 bases, leaving 10 bases between the germline ends. CDR1 MRHNA and CDR2 SNTAGT come from the germline V gene. This CDR3 spans 13 amino acids. In DNA, the CDR3 is TGTGCCAGCGGTTGGGGCCACACCGGGGAGCTGTTTTTT. The encoded protein is CASGWGHTGELFF.

V gene TRBV7-2 combines with J gene TRBJ2-7; 7 positions match TRBD1. Germline CDR1 is SGHTA and CDR2 is FQGNSA. The CDR3 totals 13 residues. The V gene end was trimmed by 5 bases and the J gene end by 5 bases; junction bases not matched to a gene: 6. The CDR3: CASSPGQFDEQYF. For the CDR3, the DNA is TGTGCCAGCAGCCCGGGACAGTTTGACGAGCAGTACTTC.

The chain has TRBV5-1 and TRBJ2-1; D gene uncertain. CDR3 length: 15 residues. Germline V gene sequence: CDR1 SGHRS, CDR2 YFSETQ. V lost 3 bases and J 7 bases, leaving 17 bases between the germline ends. The CDR3 sequence: CASSWYEPPSNEQFF. The DNA of the CDR3 is TGCGCCAGCAGCTGGTATGAGCCCCCGAGTAATGAGCAGTTCTTC. Full variable domain (rest looked up from reference TRBV5-1 and TRBJ2-1): KAGVTQTPRYLIKTRGQQVTLSCSPISGHRSVSWYQQTPGQGLQFLFEYFSETQRNKGNFPGRFSGRQFSNSRSEMNVSTLELGDSALYLCASSWYEPPSNEQFFGPGTRLTVL.

V gene TRBV20-1 combines with J gene TRBJ2-7; 9 bases fit TRBD1. The CDR3 loop spans 15 amino acids. V shed 0 bases and J 1 base; nucleotides not matched to a gene: 4. Germline V lookup: CDR1 DFQATT, CDR2 SNEGSKA (reference sequence). This chain's CDR3 is CSARDLTGGSYEQYF. As DNA, the CDR3 is TGCAGTGCTAGAGATCTGACAGGGGGATCCTACGAGCAGTACTTC.

The J gene is TRBJ2-7, the V gene TRBV18; tentative D call: TRBD2 (6 bases). From germline, CDR1 is KGHSH and CDR2 LQKENI. This CDR3 comprises 15 residues. Trimming stripped 5 bases from V and 0 bases from J, with 14 bases between. The CDR3 DNA sequence: TGTGCCAGCTCAAGCCCGGGACTCCGCTCCTACGAGCAGTACTTC. It specifies CASSSPGLRSYEQYF.

The chain has TRBV5-6 and TRBJ2-5; possible D gene TRBD1, 7 bases. V was cut by 3 bases and J by 4 bases, with 10 bases left in between. The germline V gene encodes CDR1 SGHDT and CDR2 YYEEEE. The CDR3 runs 13 residues. The CDR3 nucleotides are TGTGCCAGCAGCTGGCAGGGGGGAGAGACCCAGTACTTC. It encodes CASSWQGGETQYF.

The table lists this clonotype with a few counts. The CDR3 DNA reads as TGTGCCACCAGCAGAGATACCACAGGGCGTGGCACCGGGGAGCTGTTTTTT. Encoded protein: CATSRDTTGRGTGELFF. V and J are TRBV15 and TRBJ2-2; tentatively, D is TRBD1 (6 bases). The CDR3 is made up of 17 amino acids. Germline V CDR1 and CDR2: LNHNV, YYDKDF (reference sequence). The V end lost 0 bases, the J end lost 4 bases, and 15 bases lay between the germline ends. The variable domain in full, with the rest retrieved from reference TRBV15 and TRBJ2-2, is DAMVIQNPRYQVTQFGKPVTLSCSQTLNHNVMYWYQQKSSQAPKLLFHYYDKDFNNEADTPDNFQSRRPNTSFCFLDIRSPGLGDTAMYLCATSRDTTGRGTGELFFGEGSRLTVL.

This clonotype was picked up a small number of times. V and J are TRBV4-2 and TRBJ2-7; D not resolved. This CDR3 comprises 13 residues. Trimming removed 0 bases at V and 3 bases at J, with 6 bases between. Germline V lookup: CDR1 LGHNA, CDR2 YNFKEQ. The CDR3 DNA is TGTGCCAGCAGCCAAGAGGCCGTCTACGAGCAGTACTTC. It is translated as CASSQEAVYEQYF.

The chain couples TRBV10-3 to TRBJ2-3, with 13 bases that match TRBD2. The CDR3 has 18 residues. Germline loops: CDR1 ENHRY, CDR2 SYGVKD. Trimming cost V 3 bases and J 3 bases; bases outside gene matches: 9. CDR3 region: CAISDIPGLAGYTDTQYF. CDR3 sequence (DNA): TGTGCCATCAGTGATATCCCGGGACTAGCGGGGTATACAGATACGCAGTATTTT.

The V call is TRBV29-1, the J call TRBJ2-5; TRBD1 is a possible D gene (6 bases). V lost 1 base and J lost 5, with 14 bases in between. Germline values: CDR1 SQVTM, CDR2 ANQGSEA. The CDR3 has 14 amino acids. CDR3 DNA sequence: TGCAGCGTTGAAGTTCAGGGGAGTGGTGAGACCCAGTACTTC. The encoded protein is CSVEVQGSGETQYF.

This clonotype was observed at least ten times. The rearrangement uses TRBV27 and TRBJ2-2, with TRBD2 as a possible D gene (7 bases). CDR1 is MNHEY, CDR2 SMNVEV, per germline (reference sequence). CDR3 length equals 14 residues. The V end was cut by 4 bases, the J end by 6 bases, with 12 bases between. CDR3 in amino acids: CASSYGGPSGELFF. The CDR3 DNA is TGTGCCAGCAGTTACGGGGGGCCTTCCGGGGAGCTGTTTTTT.

This clonotype showed up just a few times. This chain uses TRBV20-1 with TRBJ1-5; D gene ambiguous. The CDR3 consists of 13 residues. CDR1 is DFQATT and CDR2 is SNEGSKA in the germline V gene (reference sequence). V lost 6 bases, J lost 4 bases, and 13 bases lay in between. The CDR3 region is CSAQAAGNQPQHF. Written as DNA, the CDR3 is TGCAGTGCCCAGGCCGCCGGAAATCAGCCCCAGCATTTT.

This clonotype was picked up a small number of times. The chain couples TRBV12-3 or TRBV12-4 to TRBJ2-2; 10 bases are shared with TRBD1. V lost 4 bases and J lost 2; bases outside the gene matches: 4. The CDR3 sequence is 16 residues long. The CDR3 bases are TGTGCCAGCAGTTCGGGACAGGGGATAAACACCGGGGAGCTGTTTTTT. Protein product: CASSSGQGINTGELFF.

This clonotype was found a few times. The chain uses TRBV29-1 and TRBJ2-7, with no clear D. Germline-derived CDR1 and CDR2 are SQVTM and ANQGSEA. V lost 3 bases, J lost 2 bases, and 11 bases lay in between. The CDR3 covers 13 residues. The DNA of the CDR3 is TGCAGCGTTGAGTTGTCACAGCCCTACGAGCAGTACTTC. This encodes CSVELSQPYEQYF.

The chain carries TRBV5-1 and TRBJ2-5; possible D gene TRBD2, 7 bases. With 4 bases removed from V and 0 bases from J, the gap between germline ends came to 13 bases. Germline-derived CDR1 and CDR2 are SGHRS and YFSETQ. CDR3 size: 15 residues. CDR3 nucleotide sequence: TGCGCCAGCAGCGGGGGGGGCAGAAACCAAGAGACCCAGTACTTC. Translated, it gives CASSGGGRNQETQYF.

V usage is TRBV7-9 and J usage is TRBJ1-3; D gene unclear. Germline CDR1 reads SEHNR; CDR2 reads FQNEAQ (reference sequence). The CDR3 contains 16 residues. V dropped 5 bases and J dropped 3 bases, with 17 bases sitting between them. CDR3: CASSREEGAGGNTIYF. CDR3 DNA sequence: TGTGCCAGCAGCAGAGAAGAGGGCGCGGGTGGAAACACCATATATTTT.

V usage is TRBV2 and J usage is TRBJ1-6, with 8 bases aligning to TRBD1. This CDR3 region has 14 residues. V dropped 3 bases and J dropped 9; count of bases not matched to a gene: 4. Germline CDR1 is SNHLY and CDR2 is FYNNEI. The CDR3 region has the DNA TGTGCCAGCAGTGAGACAGGGGTCGGTTCACCCCTCCACTTT. Translated, it gives CASSETGVGSPLHF. Together with reference TRBV2 and TRBJ1-6, the CDR3 gives the full variable domain: EPEVTQTPSHQVTQMGQEVILRCVPISNHLYFYWYRQILGQKVEFLVSFYNNEISEKSEIFDDQFSVERPDGSNFTLKIRSTKLEDSAMYFCASSETGVGSPLHFGNGTRLTVT.

The chain combines TRBV20-1 with TRBJ2-3; TRBD2 matches 14 bases. CDR1 DFQATT and CDR2 SNEGSKA come from the germline V gene (reference sequence). Trimming removed 7 bases from V and 2 bases from J; junction bases left unmatched: 8. CDR3 size: 16 residues. CDR3 bases: TGCAGTGGGAAAGGGACTAGCGGGGGATACACAGATACGCAGTATTTT. Its protein product is CSGKGTSGGYTDTQYF.

In its sample, this clonotype was seen a few times. The chain employs TRBV20-1 and TRBJ2-5; TRBD2 matches at 11 bases. The CDR3 is made up of 17 amino acids. The V and J ends lost 6 bases and 2 bases, in that order; junction bases with no gene match: 14. Per germline, CDR1 DFQATT and CDR2 SNEGSKA (reference sequence). The CDR3, as DNA: TGCAGTGCGATACCCTTCACCGGGACTAGCGGTCAAGAGACCCAGTACTTC. Translated, it gives CSAIPFTGTSGQETQYF.

This clonotype has a handful of counts. The rearrangement uses TRBV4-1 and TRBJ2-7; 8 bases match TRBD1. The V segment lost 0 bases and the J segment 3 bases; nucleotides outside the gene matches: 7. The CDR3 contains 16 residues. The germline gives CDR1 MGHRA, CDR2 YSYEKL. The chain's CDR3 is CASSQDHWTGFYEQYF. The DNA for the CDR3 is TGCGCCAGCAGCCAAGATCACTGGACAGGGTTCTACGAGCAGTACTTC.